This T cell receptor (beta chain) was sequenced during a study of technical replicates of blood from several donors (TCRdb year 2017). This clone was counted a single time. Its antigen is still unknown. One base away there is no much larger clone; base qualities are not given. The library was obtained by the immunoSEQ multiplex PCR assay. TCRdb took over this immuneACCESS table, retaining in-frame rearrangements with V and J assigned. Such tables are incomplete; in checked studies, under half of the missing clones stem from an unresolved V gene, and the remainder is unexplained. The sample profile shows 90,000 to 100,000 clones; 90% to 97% of them were found once. The top ten clonotypes cover 0.2% to 0.25% of the sample. The cysteine opens and the phenylalanine closes a CDR3 of 13 amino acids. Kept here is only the CDR3 DNA, which spans 39 bases and is read in frame from base 1. V drops 0 bases and J drops 9 bases, leaving 9 bases in between. CDR1 PRHDT and CDR2 FYEKMQ were looked up in the germline V gene (reference sequence).

The chain is assembled from TRBV13 and TRBJ2-1, and the D gene may be TRBD2, 5 bases matching. This clonotype was sampled from a human donor in good health. The specimen was T cells isolated from PBMCs. The DNA sequence reads TGTGCCAGCAGCTTAGGGCACGCGGGTGAGCAGTTCTTC. Its coded protein is CASSLGHAGEQFF. Reference TRBV13 and TRBJ2-1 proteins supply the regions before and after the CDR3; the full variable domain is: AAGVIQSPRHLIKEKRETATLKCYPIPRHDTVYWYQQGPGQDPQFLISFYEKMQSDKGSIPDRFSAQQFSDYHSELNMSSLELGDSALYFCASSLGHAGEQFFGPGTRLTVL.